These 7 T cell receptor beta chains share one sample of origin, sequenced in a study of shared clonotypes between healthy human individuals. Data came from immunoSEQ multiplex PCR; TCRdb stores just in-frame clones and leaves some out. The data show more than 400,000 clones, 96% seen once. Sequencing used naive CD4+ T cells sorted from blood. The subset denotes: CD45RA+ positively selected. The receptors were gathered from a woman aged 25 to 39 in good health.

The chain employs TRBV28 and TRBJ1-4; 10 bases agree with TRBD1. The junction had 11 bases not matched to a gene; V was cut back by 6 bases and J by 4 bases. The CDR3 spans 17 residues. CDR1 is MDHEN and CDR2 is SYDVKM in the germline V gene. The CDR3 coding sequence is TGTGCCAGCAGCGTAGACAGGGGGCCCTCCTTTAATGAAAAACTGTTTTTT. Translated: CASSVDRGPSFNEKLFF. Variable domain in full (rest from reference TRBV28 and TRBJ1-4): DVKVTQSSRYLVKRTGEKVFLECVQDMDHENMFWYRQDPGLGLRLIYFSYDVKMKEKGDIPEGYSVSREKKERFSLILESASTNQTSMYLCASSVDRGPSFNEKLFFGSGTQLSVL.

This chain connects TRBV7-8 to TRBJ1-2; 9 nucleotides agree with TRBD1. CDR1 is SGHVS, CDR2 FQNEAQ, per germline. There are 22 residues in the CDR3. Trimming at V came to 5 bases and at J to 0 bases, leaving 25 bases not matched to a gene. The CDR3 reads CASSLYGPGQGGPPPANYGYTF. In DNA, the CDR3 is TGTGCCAGCAGCCTTTATGGCCCGGGACAGGGAGGCCCTCCACCAGCTAACTATGGCTACACCTTC.

CDR3 sequence reads: CASSQEGAGEPSKKLFF. CDR3 in DNA: TGCGCCAGCAGCCAAGAGGGGGCGGGAGAACCTTCGAAAAAGCTGTTTTTT. The V call is TRBV4-1, the J call TRBJ2-2; D is possibly TRBD2 (7 bases). The CDR3 is 17 residues long. Trimming left V 0 bases short and J 12 bases short, with 23 bases between. The germline V gene encodes CDR1 MGHRA and CDR2 YSYEKL.

The chain links TRBV7-9 to TRBJ2-7; D is perhaps TRBD1 (7 bases). Germline CDR1 is SEHNR and CDR2 is FQNEAQ (reference sequence). Trimming took off 2 bases at V and 1 base at J, with 15 bases between the two ends. The CDR3 sequence is 16 residues long. The CDR3 reads CASSLNPTGRSYEQYF. The CDR3 DNA reads as TGTGCCAGCAGCTTAAACCCGACAGGGAGGTCCTACGAGCAGTACTTC.

The CDR3: CASTNSGTLYEQYF. CDR3 coding DNA: TGTGCCAGCACCAATTCCGGGACACTCTACGAGCAGTACTTC. The chain employs TRBV6-1 and TRBJ2-5; D is perhaps TRBD1 (6 bases). The last part of the DNA fits TRBJ2-7 better; the J call may be wrong. This CDR3 is built from 14 residues. Germline-derived CDR1 and CDR2 are MNHNS and SASEGT.

The table lists this clone with a count of one. The CDR3 nucleotides are TGTGCCAGCAGTTTATACGGCTACGAGCAGTACTTC. This encodes CASSLYGYEQYF. The chain links TRBV28 to TRBJ2-5; D is unclear. The DNA end is more similar to TRBJ2-7, so the J call may be wrong. The CDR3 has 12 residues. Germline CDR1 is MDHEN and CDR2 is SYDVKM.

V is TRBV11-2 and J is TRBJ1-2, with 10 nucleotides matching TRBD1. The CDR3 runs 14 residues. CDR1 and CDR2 (germline): SGHAT, FQNNGV. V was pared by 5 bases and J by 3 bases, with 3 bases of the junction left unmatched. The CDR3 region has the DNA TGTGCCAGCAGCCCCGGGACAGGGGACTATGGCTACACCTTC. Translated, it gives CASSPGTGDYGYTF.